These 29 T cell receptor beta chains were sequenced from one sample in a study of cytomegalovirus exposure and HLA in healthy donors. It was with 60 Vbeta and 13 Jbeta primers that the PCR ran. Only in-frame clones appear in the TCRdb table, and some are missing; sequencing was by immunoSEQ multiplex PCR. The sample holds more than 95,000 clones, more than 60% seen once. Source material: PBMCs. These receptors were taken from a woman aged 60-70 years in good health and CMV-seropositive.

Turning to this clone: An end of the junction differs from the germline gene, which may be a read error. V is TRBV5-1 and J is TRBJ1-2; a weak D match, TRBD1 (5 bases). Germline values: CDR1 SGHRS, CDR2 YFSETQ. CDR3 size: 11 residues. The CDR3 loop reads CASSLDSNYSF. The CDR3 nucleotides are TGCGCCAGCAGCTTAGACAGTAACTACTCCTTC.

This sequence joins TRBV27 and TRBJ1-5; no clear D. The CDR3 is 12 residues long. V lost 5 bases and J 4 bases, leaving 6 bases between the germline ends. Germline loops: CDR1 MNHEY, CDR2 SMNVEV (reference sequence). CDR3 coding DNA: TGTGCCAGCAGTCCCCCTAATCAGCCCCAGCATTTT. It translates to CASSPPNQPQHF.

The CDR3 DNA reads as TGTGCAAGTCGCTTAGGACTAGCGGGTGGGAGGGCCAACGTCCTGACTTTC. Residues: CASRLGLAGGRANVLTF. This chain uses TRBV12-2 with TRBJ2-6; the table assigns TRBD2, which was not confirmed against the DNA. TRBV12-2 is a pseudogene locus. The CDR3 has 17 amino acids.

The rearrangement uses TRBV5-8 and TRBJ2-7, with D perhaps matching TRBD1 (6 bases). V lost 2 bases, J lost 6 bases, and 15 bases lay in between. This CDR3 has 14 amino acids. CDR1 is SGHTS, CDR2 YDEGEE, per germline. The CDR3 bases are TGTGCCAGCAGCTTTGACAGGTCGGCGGTCGAGCAGTACTTC. Protein sequence: CASSFDRSAVEQYF.

This clone was seen once. The V call is TRBV6-1, the J call TRBJ2-7, with 8 bases that match TRBD1. The CDR3 length is 13 residues. Trimming removed 7 bases from V and 2 bases from J; junction bases left unmatched: 4. From germline, CDR1 is MNHNS and CDR2 SASEGT. Here the CDR3 reads CASNKQGAYEQYF. As DNA, the CDR3 is TGTGCCAGCAACAAACAGGGGGCCTACGAGCAGTACTTC.

The chain uses TRBV7-8 and TRBJ1-3; TRBD1 is a possible D gene (5 bases). V was pared by 3 bases and J by 2 bases, with 11 bases between. From germline, CDR1 is SGHVS and CDR2 FQNEAQ. This CDR3 has 15 amino acids. CDR3 sequence: CASSFSRAPGNTIYF. CDR3 in DNA: TGTGCCAGCAGCTTTAGCAGGGCCCCTGGAAACACCATATATTTT. The full variable domain, rest sourced from reference TRBV7-8 and TRBJ1-3, is GAGVSQSPRYKVAKRGQDVALRCDPISGHVSLFWYQQALGQGPEFLTYFQNEAQLDKSGLPSDRFFAERPEGSVSTLKIQRTQQEDSAVYLCASSFSRAPGNTIYFGEGSWLTVV.

The chain links TRBV5-4 to TRBJ1-4; the match to TRBD1 covers 9 bases. Trimming at V came to 6 bases and at J to 8 bases, leaving 14 bases not matched to a gene. Germline V gene data show CDR1 as SGHNT and CDR2 as YYREEE (reference sequence). The CDR3 is made up of 16 amino acids. The CDR3 coding sequence is TGTGCCAGCACCCCGGATCCGGGACAGGGACGGGAAAAACTGTTTTTT. Its protein is CASTPDPGQGREKLFF.

The rearrangement links TRBV11-1 to TRBJ1-1; 8 positions agree with TRBD1. This CDR3 has 15 residues. Losses at the gene ends were 5 bases for V and 0 bases for J; bases not matched to a gene: 5. Germline-derived CDR1 and CDR2 are SGHAT and FQDESV (reference sequence). CDR3 region: CASSPRQGMNTEAFF. CDR3 DNA: TGTGCCAGCAGCCCCCGACAGGGGATGAACACTGAAGCTTTCTTT.

V usage is TRBV27 and J usage is TRBJ2-2; 7 nucleotides line up with TRBD2. The germline gives CDR1 MNHEY, CDR2 SMNVEV (reference sequence). With V trimmed by 5 bases and J by 0 bases, 9 bases remained unmatched. The CDR3 is made up of 17 amino acids. Written as DNA, the CDR3 is TGTGCCAGCAGTCGTTGGGGAGGGAACGCGAACACCGGGGAGCTGTTTTTT. Translating it yields CASSRWGGNANTGELFF.

In its sample, this clone was seen a few times. The chain links TRBV4-1 to TRBJ2-7; D call uncertain. V was trimmed by 2 bases and J by 3 bases, leaving 5 bases between them. This CDR3 spans 12 amino acids. CDR1 is MGHRA and CDR2 is YSYEKL in the germline V gene. CDR3 protein: CASSQISYEQYF. The CDR3 nucleotides are TGCGCCAGCAGCCAAATCAGCTACGAGCAGTACTTC.

CDR3 residues: CASSLWGGRADEQYF. CDR3 DNA: TGTGCCAGCAGCTTGTGGGGCGGGAGGGCCGACGAGCAGTACTTC. The chain has TRBV7-2 and TRBJ2-7; 9 nucleotides agree with TRBD2. CDR1 and CDR2 (germline): SGHTA, FQGNSA. J gave up 5 bases and V 3 bases, and 8 bases lay outside the gene matches. The CDR3 runs to 15 residues.

The J gene is TRBJ2-1, the V gene TRBV7-2; D might be TRBD1 (5 bases). V was trimmed by 5 bases and J by 2 bases, leaving 13 bases between them. The CDR3 extends over 15 amino acids. Germline CDR1 SGHTA, CDR2 FQGNSA. In nucleotides, the CDR3 is TGTGCCAGCAGCCCAGGGATCTCTACCTACAATGAGCAGTTCTTC. It encodes CASSPGISTYNEQFF.

This chain joins TRBV6-5 and TRBJ2-7, with 7 nucleotides matching TRBD2. V lost 0 bases to trimming and J lost 2 bases; unmatched junction nucleotides: 7. CDR1 is MNHEY, CDR2 SVGAGI, per germline. This CDR3 comprises 16 residues. The CDR3 nucleotides read TGTGCCAGCAGTTACTCGATTTCGGGAGGCGCCTACGAGCAGTACTTC. Protein product: CASSYSISGGAYEQYF.

The genes are TRBV18 and TRBJ1-3, with 7 nucleotides matching TRBD1. V lost 5 bases and J lost 2; bases outside the gene matches: 3. CDR3 length: 14 residues. Germline loops: CDR1 KGHSH, CDR2 LQKENI. The DNA of the CDR3 is TGTGCCAGCTCAGCCGACAGGGCTGGAAACACCATATATTTT. Encoded protein: CASSADRAGNTIYF.

This clone was seen just once. The V gene is TRBV4-1, the J gene TRBJ1-4, with no clear D. This CDR3 region has 18 residues. V was clipped by 0 bases and J by 8 bases, with 22 bases between them. Germline V gene sequence: CDR1 MGHRA, CDR2 YSYEKL. CDR3 coding DNA: TGCGCCAGCAGCCAAGATCTGGTAGGCTACTCCCTGGGCGAAAAACTGTTTTTT. Translating it yields CASSQDLVGYSLGEKLFF.

This clone was seen only once. The gene calls are TRBV4-3 and TRBJ2-2; TRBD2 matches at 13 bases. CDR3 length: 18 amino acids. Trimming at V came to 4 bases and at J to 0 bases, leaving 5 bases not matched to a gene. Per germline, CDR1 LGHNA and CDR2 YSLEER. CDR3 in DNA: TGCGCCAGCAGCCGTGGACTAGCGGGAGTTACGAACACCGGGGAGCTGTTTTTT. Protein: CASSRGLAGVTNTGELFF.

This clone appeared a few times. V is TRBV5-4 and J is TRBJ2-5, with 8 bases identical to TRBD2. CDR3 size: 16 residues. V was clipped by 6 bases and J by 11 bases; unmatched bases: 21. The germline V gene has CDR1 SGHNT and CDR2 YYREEE (reference sequence). The CDR3 nucleotides read TGTGCCAGCACCACACGACCTGGCGGGGGGTCTGGGGAGCAGTACTTC. It specifies CASTTRPGGGSGEQYF.

This chain connects TRBV30 to TRBJ2-6; the D is unclear. Germline lookup yields CDR1 GTSNPN and CDR2 SVGIG (reference sequence). V lost 0 bases, J lost 1 base, and 10 bases lay in between. The CDR3 contains 16 residues. CDR3 sequence: CAWSVLGASGANVLTF. Here the CDR3 DNA reads TGTGCCTGGAGTGTACTCGGAGCTTCTGGGGCCAACGTCCTGACTTTC.

The CDR3 DNA reads TGTGCCAGCAGAAACCCGGGACAGGGGATCCACGAGCAGTACTTC. Protein sequence: CASRNPGQGIHEQYF. The chain recombines TRBV27 with TRBJ2-7; 10 nucleotides match TRBD1. This CDR3 comprises 15 residues. V was clipped by 6 bases and J by 5 bases; unmatched bases: 10. Germline V gene data show CDR1 as MNHEY and CDR2 as SMNVEV (reference sequence).

The chain couples TRBV25-1 to TRBJ1-4; D not resolved. The CDR3 runs 12 residues. The V gene lost 4 bases and the J gene lost 8 bases, with 8 bases spanning the gap. Per the germline V gene, CDR1 is MGHDK and CDR2 is SYGVNS. CDR3 amino acids: CASSASAEKLFF. CDR3 nucleotide sequence: TGTGCCAGCAGTGCTTCCGCGGAAAAACTGTTTTTT.

The genes are TRBV30 and TRBJ1-1, with TRBD1 matching 7 bases. The germline gives CDR1 GTSNPN, CDR2 SVGIG (reference sequence). V shed 2 bases and J 4 bases; nucleotides not matched to a gene: 7. The length of the CDR3 is 14 residues. CDR3 nucleotide sequence: TGTGCCTGGAGTATAACAGGGGTGGGCACTGAAGCTTTCTTT. Translation: CAWSITGVGTEAFF.

The rearrangement uses TRBV19 and TRBJ2-7; 9 bases agree with TRBD1. This CDR3 has 15 residues. The germline V gene encodes CDR1 LNHDA and CDR2 SQIVND (reference sequence). V shed 6 bases, J shed 6 bases, and the junction held 12 bases outside the gene matches. CDR3 DNA sequence: TGTGCCAGTAGGGATTCCGGGACAGGGATCGGCGAGCAGTACTTC. Protein sequence: CASRDSGTGIGEQYF.

The rearrangement joins TRBV6-6 to TRBJ1-2, with 9 bases identical to TRBD1. Germline CDR1 reads MNHNY; CDR2 reads SVGAGI (reference sequence). The CDR3 spans 14 residues. J was trimmed by 8 bases and V by 6 bases; bases with no gene match: 10. The CDR3 DNA sequence: TGTGCCAGCAGATGGGACAGGGCGGTACGGGGCTACACCTTC. This codes for CASRWDRAVRGYTF.

The chain employs TRBV6-5 and TRBJ1-1; 8 bases agree with TRBD1. Per germline, CDR1 MNHEY and CDR2 SVGAGI. Trimming cost V 4 bases and J 4 bases; bases outside gene matches: 5. This CDR3 is 14 amino acids long. The CDR3 DNA reads TGTGCCAGCAGTTCCCGACAGGGGACCACTGAAGCTTTCTTT. Its protein is CASSSRQGTTEAFF.

This sequence joins TRBV7-2 and TRBJ1-3; D ambiguous. Trimming took 0 bases from V and 0 from J, leaving 6 bases between them. The CDR3 contains 15 residues. Germline CDR1 reads SGHTA; CDR2 reads FQGNSA. The CDR3 loop is CASSLAASSGNTIYF. CDR3 bases: TGTGCCAGCAGCTTAGCCGCCAGCTCTGGAAACACCATATATTTT.

This clone showed up just once. J is TRBJ2-1 and V is TRBV5-4, with TRBD2 matching over 13 bases. V shed 4 bases and J 13 bases; nucleotides not matched to a gene: 14. Germline-derived CDR1 and CDR2 are SGHNT and YYREEE (reference sequence). The CDR3 runs 16 residues. In DNA form, the CDR3 reads TGTGCCAGCAGCCTCGGGACTAGCGGGACTATTCCGTCTCAGTTCTTC. It codes for CASSLGTSGTIPSQFF. The whole variable domain, filled in from reference TRBV5-4 and TRBJ2-1, reads ETGVTQSPTHLIKTRGQQVTLRCSSQSGHNTVSWYQQALGQGPQFIFQYYREEENGRGNFPPRFSGLQFPNYSSELNVNALELDDSALYLCASSLGTSGTIPSQFFGPGTRLTVL.

The chain links TRBV4-1 to TRBJ2-1; perhaps TRBD1 as D (5 bases). Germline CDR1 is MGHRA and CDR2 is YSYEKL. This CDR3 is 17 amino acids long. The V end lost 1 base, the J end lost 2 bases, and 15 bases lay between the germline ends. CDR3 nucleotides: TGCGCCAGCAGCCAAGGGGGCCGACAGCCAACCTACAATGAGCAGTTCTTC. It encodes CASSQGGRQPTYNEQFF.

This clone occurred once. This chain joins TRBV7-3 and TRBJ2-2; TRBD2 might be the D (6 bases). The V end lost 4 bases, the J end lost 6 bases, and 9 bases lay between the germline ends. The CDR3 spans 13 residues. From germline, CDR1 is SGHTA and CDR2 FQGTGA. The CDR3 DNA reads TGTGCCAGCAGCTGGCCGGGAGCCGGGGAGCTGTTTTTT. Translation: CASSWPGAGELFF.

CDR3 in amino acids: CASSWGLAGAYEQYF. The DNA of the CDR3 is TGTGCCAGTAGTTGGGGACTAGCGGGAGCCTACGAGCAGTACTTC. The chain combines TRBV19 with TRBJ2-7; 14 bases are shared with TRBD2. The CDR3 totals 15 residues. V was clipped by 5 bases and J by 2 bases; unmatched bases: 2. Germline assignment: CDR1 LNHDA and CDR2 SQIVND (reference sequence).